The sequence of this T cell receptor beta chain was determined in a study of shared clonotypes between healthy human individuals. The CDR3 covers 16 residues. Germline CDR1 KGHSH, CDR2 LQKENI. V was cut by 2 bases and J by 0 bases, with 10 bases left in between. This table comes from immunoSEQ multiplex PCR, and its TCRdb copy is limited to in-frame clones, with some not included. The table records around 700,000 clones, about 78% of them present only once. The material sequenced was memory CD4+ T cells sorted from blood. Subset meaning: CD45RA-negative fraction. V and J are TRBV18 and TRBJ1-4; D not certain. The sequence was obtained from a woman aged 25 to 39 in good health. CDR3 loop: CASSPTGDATNEKLFF. For the CDR3, the DNA is TGTGCCAGCTCACCAACCGGGGATGCAACTAATGAAAAACTGTTTTTT.